The rows below give T cell receptor beta chains drawn from one sample of a study of cytomegalovirus exposure and HLA in healthy donors. The repertoire was sequenced with immunoSEQ multiplex PCR; TCRdb's copy has only in-frame clones and lacks some. The repertoire holds about 150,000 clones, roughly three quarters seen once, with 9.5% to 15% in the top ten. The sample comprised PBMCs. Receptors were obtained from a man in his thirties or forties in good health and CMV-seropositive. Each CDR3 is given with its conserved first and last residue. Fields, in order: clone size, V gene, J gene, D gene, CDR3 DNA, CDR3 protein. A D gene is named only where the DNA matches it firmly. Part of the rows lack a size; the others show once, few, many or a class for expanded clones.

>-|TRBV7-9|TRBJ1-1|TRBD1
TGTGCCAGCAGCTGGGGGGGTGCAGGGGGCTTGAGTACTGAAGCTTTCTTT
CASSWGGAGGLSTEAFF
>-|TRBV29-1|TRBJ2-5|-
TGCAGCGTTAGCCATCAGGGGGAGACCCAGTACTTC
CSVSHQGETQYF
>-|TRBV18|TRBJ2-5|-
TGTGCCAGCTCACCAGGGCCCCTAGCTAAGGAGACCCAGTACTTC
CASSPGPLAKETQYF
>-|TRBV9|TRBJ2-1|TRBD2
TGTGCCAGCGGTGAATATGCGGGACTAGCGGGCGGCGGGCATGAGCAGTTCTTC
CASGEYAGLAGGGHEQFF
>-|TRBV4-1|TRBJ1-4|-
TGCGCCAGCAGCGCAACGGGGGGGGAGTATGAAAAACTGTTTTTT
CASSATGGEYEKLFF
>-|TRBV7-9|TRBJ2-5|-
TGTGCCAGCAGCTTGACAGCGGGAGAGACCCAGTACTTC
CASSLTAGETQYF
>-|TRBV6-1|TRBJ2-5|TRBD1
TGTGCCAGCAGTGAAGCGTGGGGGACAGGCATCTTTGGGGAGACCCAGTACTTC
CASSEAWGTGIFGETQYF
>-|TRBV6-6|TRBJ2-3|TRBD2
TGTGCCAGCAGTTTGACTAGCGGGTTCCCAGATACGCAGTATTTT
CASSLTSGFPDTQYF
>-|TRBV6-1|TRBJ1-2|-
TGTGCCAGCAGCGGACAACTTATCACTATGGCTAACACCTTC
CASSGQLITMANTF
>-|TRBV11-2|TRBJ2-3|-
TGTGCCAGCAGCTTGTGGCGCGGCGGGGACCCAGGCACAGATACGCAGTATTTT
CASSLWRGGDPGTDTQYF
>-|TRBV9|TRBJ2-3|-
TGTGCCAGCAGCGCCGTTACCGGAGAGGGAGATACGCAGTATTTT
CASSAVTGEGDTQYF
>-|TRBV5-4|TRBJ2-5|TRBD1
TGTGCCAGCAGCTTGGACAGGGGGTTCCAAGAGACCCAGTACTTC
CASSLDRGFQETQYF
>once|TRBV19|TRBJ1-1|-
TGTGCCACTTCGACAGCTCTGAACACTGAAGCTTTCTTT
CATSTALNTEAFF
>few|TRBV6-5|TRBJ2-2|-
TGTGCCAGCAGTTTGGATGTCGGGGAAGCCGGGGAGCTGTTTTTT
CASSLDVGEAGELFF
>-|TRBV29-1|TRBJ2-1|TRBD2
TGCAGCGTTAGGATTGGGTTTGAGAGCGGGACGTACAATGAGCAGTTCTTC
CSVRIGFESGTYNEQFF
>-|TRBV18|TRBJ1-4|TRBD1
TGTGCCAGCTCACCACCGACGGGACAGGGTAATGAAAAACTGTTTTTT
CASSPPTGQGNEKLFF
>-|TRBV13|TRBJ2-1|-
TGTGCCAGCAGCTTAGGTTCTGCGGGGACCAATTACAATGAGCAGTTCTTC
CASSLGSAGTNYNEQFF
>-|TRBV5-3|TRBJ2-1|-
TGTGCCAGAAGCTTGGTATCCGTCAATGAGCAGTTCTTC
CARSLVSVNEQFF
>many|TRBV6-5|TRBJ1-5|TRBD1
TGTGCCAGCAGCAAGGGACAGGGGGCTCAGCCCCAGCATTTT
CASSKGQGAQPQHF
>-|TRBV7-9|TRBJ1-2|-
TGTGCCAGCAGCTTCGACAGCCCCTATGGCTACACCTTC
CASSFDSPYGYTF
>-|TRBV18|TRBJ2-1|TRBD2
TGTGCCAGCTCACCACAAGTGGCGGGAGTCGTGGGAAACAATGAGCAGTTCTTC
CASSPQVAGVVGNNEQFF
>-|TRBV5-1|TRBJ2-7|-
TGCGCCAGCAGTCCCCCCGGGGGCGAGCAGTACTTC
CASSPPGGEQYF
>-|TRBV19|TRBJ1-2|-
TGTGCCAGTAGTATAGGAAAGGGGCGTATTAACTATGGCTACACCTTC
CASSIGKGRINYGYTF
>-|TRBV7-9|TRBJ2-1|TRBD2
TGTGCCAGCACCATAATAGCGGGCAATGAGCAGTTCTTC
CASTIIAGNEQFF
>-|TRBV27|TRBJ2-7|TRBD2
TGTGCCAGCAGTTTCGGCGGGGGGGCCTACGAGCAGTACTTC
CASSFGGGAYEQYF
>few|TRBV11-3|TRBJ2-7|-
TGTGCCAGCAGCTCCGATCAGACCTACGAGCAGTACTTC
CASSSDQTYEQYF
>-|TRBV5-4|TRBJ2-2|-
TGTGCCAGCAGCTTGGGCGCCTCGAACACCGGGGAGCTGTTTTTT
CASSLGASNTGELFF
>few|TRBV11-2|TRBJ1-4|TRBD1
TGTGCCAGCAGCTTAGCCGGGGGACAGGGGGAAAAACTGTTTTTT
CASSLAGGQGEKLFF
>-|TRBV7-2|TRBJ2-7|-
TGTGCCAGCAGCTTAGCGGGGGGACGGTACGAGCAGTACTTC
CASSLAGGRYEQYF
>-|TRBV2|TRBJ2-3|TRBD2
TGTGCCAGCAGTGAGCGGGAGGGCCCGGATACGCAGTATTTT
CASSEREGPDTQYF
>-|TRBV11-2|TRBJ1-3|-
TGTGCCAGCAGCTTAGCACGGGTCTCCTCTGGAAACACCATATATTTT
CASSLARVSSGNTIYF
>-|TRBV10-3|TRBJ1-5|-
TGTGCCATCAGTGACCGGACATCGCAGCCCCAGCATTTT
CAISDRTSQPQHF
>-|TRBV20-1|TRBJ2-7|-
TGCAGTGCTAGAGCCCCCCGCGAGCAGTACTTC
CSARAPREQYF
>-|TRBV6-5|TRBJ2-7|-
TGTGCCAGCAGTTCCCGTAGGGGCCGGTACGAGCAGTACTTC
CASSSRRGRYEQYF
>-|TRBV27|TRBJ2-7|TRBD2
TGTGCCAGCAGTTTAAGGGCGCGGGAGGGCCCCTCCTACGAGCAGTACTTC
CASSLRAREGPSYEQYF
>-|TRBV30|TRBJ2-7|-
TGTGCCCGGAACTCCGGGAAGGGTCTCTACGAGCAGTACTTC
CARNSGKGLYEQYF
>-|TRBV28|TRBJ1-5|TRBD1
TGTGCCAGCAGTCTTGACAGGGCTCAGCCCCAGCATTTT
CASSLDRAQPQHF
>few|TRBV7-9|TRBJ1-1|-
TGTTCCAGCAGCTTATGGAAGAAAGGGGCGGACACTGAAGCTTTCTTT
CSSSLWKKGADTEAFF
>once|TRBV7-2|TRBJ1-1|-
TGTGCCAGCAGCTTAAATGATTGGAGGACGAACACTGAAGCTTTCTTT
CASSLNDWRTNTEAFF
>-|TRBV19|TRBJ1-5|-
TGTGCCAGTAGTATAGGGGGCAGCTACCAGCCCCAGCATTTT
CASSIGGSYQPQHF
>-|TRBV6-5|TRBJ2-1|TRBD2
TGTGCCAGCCGGGGGGGGCTGGGGTACAATGAGCAGTTCTTC
CASRGGLGYNEQFF
>once|TRBV5-1|TRBJ2-3|TRBD2
TGCGCCAGCAGAGGGACTAGCGGGAGCATCGCAGATACGCAGTATTTT
CASRGTSGSIADTQYF
>-|TRBV6-1|TRBJ2-2|-
TGTGCCAGCAGTAGGGAGCCGAACACCGGGGAGCTGTTTTTT
CASSREPNTGELFF
>few|TRBV28|TRBJ2-7|-
TGTGCCAGCAGTTTTGGCCGTTGGGGGGAGATGAAACACGAGCAGTACTTC
CASSFGRWGEMKHEQYF
>-|TRBV19|TRBJ1-1|TRBD1
TGTGCCAGTACCAAAGGACAGGCCAGCACTGAAGCTTTCTTT
CASTKGQASTEAFF
>-|TRBV7-8|TRBJ2-3|-
TGTGCCAGCAGCTTATACGGGGACACCCTGGGGGCAGATACGCAGTATTTT
CASSLYGDTLGADTQYF
>-|TRBV18|TRBJ2-2|TRBD1
TGTGCCAGCTCACCACTGACAGGGACGAACACCGGGGAGCTGTTTTTT
CASSPLTGTNTGELFF
>-|TRBV6-6|TRBJ1-6|-
TGTGCCAGCAGGCCCGGCGGTTCACCCCTCCACTTT
CASRPGGSPLHF
>-|TRBV5-1|TRBJ2-7|TRBD1
TGCGCCAGCAGCTTCGACAGGGTGGGCGAGCAGTACTTC
CASSFDRVGEQYF
>-|TRBV15|TRBJ2-3|TRBD1
TGTGCCACCAGCAGAGCCGGACAGGGCACAGATACGCAGTATTTT
CATSRAGQGTDTQYF
>-|TRBV11-2|TRBJ2-3|-
TGTGCCAGCAGCTTAGTTGGTAGTCCGACAGATACGCAGTATTTT
CASSLVGSPTDTQYF
>-|TRBV28|TRBJ1-2|TRBD1
TGTGCCAGCAGTGACAGGGGGTATGGCTACACCTTC
CASSDRGYGYTF
>-|TRBV9|TRBJ2-1|-
TGTGCCAGCAGCGTAGCCCCCAGGGCTAATTACAATGAGCAGTTCTTC
CASSVAPRANYNEQFF
>-|TRBV5-6|TRBJ2-2|TRBD1
TGTGCCAGCAGCGCGGTTGGGGACAGGGGGAACACCGGGGAGCTGTTTTTT
CASSAVGDRGNTGELFF